A single sample gave rise to the 9 T cell receptor beta chains below, sequenced in a study of blood T cell repertoires in COVID-19. TCRdb's table, derived via immunoSEQ multiplex PCR, lists solely in-frame clones and lacks some. The sample contains about 110,000 clones, about 88% of which appear only once. Sequencing was done on a sample of peripheral blood. Source of these receptors: a woman in her 70s who had recovered from COVID-19.

This chain joins TRBV18 and TRBJ1-2; D is unresolved. This CDR3 is built from 11 residues. The germline gives CDR1 KGHSH, CDR2 LQKENI. V lost 4 bases and J lost 8, with 8 bases in between. As DNA, the CDR3 is TGTGCCAGCTCACGGGGAGAAGGCTACACCTTC. Encoded protein: CASSRGEGYTF.

The sample holds one count of this clone. This chain joins TRBV19 and TRBJ2-1; TRBD1 aligns across 10 bases. The CDR3 sequence is 15 residues long. Germline CDR1 reads LNHDA; CDR2 reads SQIVND (reference sequence). Trimming at V came to 4 bases and at J to 3 bases, leaving 3 bases not matched to a gene. CDR3 in amino acids: CASSKGTGVYNEQFF. The CDR3 region has the DNA TGTGCCAGTAGTAAGGGGACAGGGGTCTACAATGAGCAGTTCTTC.

The rearrangement links TRBV23-1 to TRBJ1-4; no clear D gene. TRBV23-1 is filed as an ORF, its function uncertain. V shed 6 bases and J shed 0 bases, with 11 bases lying between them. The CDR3 covers 15 residues. CDR3 in amino acids: CASSSPLATNEKLFF. The CDR3 region has the DNA TGCGCCAGCAGCTCCCCCCTTGCAACTAATGAAAAACTGTTTTTT.

The rearrangement links TRBV24-1 to TRBJ2-3; a possible D gene is TRBD1 (6 bases). V lost 1 base to trimming and J lost 5 bases, with 12 bases between them. The CDR3 has 15 amino acids. Germline CDR1 reads KGHDR; CDR2 reads SFDVKD. CDR3 nucleotides: TGTGCCACCAGTGATTTCAGGCAGGGGATAGATACGCAGTATTTT. It translates to CATSDFRQGIDTQYF.

The rearrangement uses TRBV4-1 and TRBJ2-2, with 14 nucleotides matching TRBD2. The CDR3 runs to 16 residues. The germline CDR1 and CDR2 sequences are MGHRA and YSYEKL. The junction had 4 bases not matched to a gene; V was cut back by 6 bases and J by 4 bases. DNA for the CDR3: TGCGCCAGCAGGAAGGGACTAGCGGGGGCCACCGGGGAGCTGTTTTTT. Protein: CASRKGLAGATGELFF.

The rearrangement links TRBV20-1 to TRBJ2-7, with D possibly TRBD2 on 6 matching bases. The V and J ends lost 1 base and 7 bases respectively, with 8 bases between them. The germline gives CDR1 DFQATT, CDR2 SNEGSKA (reference sequence). This CDR3 contains 11 residues. CDR3: CSARGSGEQYF. The CDR3 DNA reads TGCAGTGCTAGAGGAAGCGGGGAGCAGTACTTC.

The chain joins TRBV3-1 (or the pseudogene TRBV3-2) to TRBJ2-7; 10 positions agree with TRBD2. This CDR3 is 13 amino acids long. The junction had 4 bases not matched to a gene; V was cut back by 4 bases and J by 7 bases. Looked up from germline, CDR1 is LGHDT and CDR2 is YNNKEL (reference sequence). This chain's CDR3 is CASSPPGLAEQYF. The CDR3, as DNA: TGTGCCAGCAGCCCTCCGGGACTAGCGGAGCAGTACTTC.

The J gene is TRBJ2-3, the V gene TRBV2; TRBD1 agrees at 7 bases. CDR1 is SNHLY, CDR2 FYNNEI, per germline. The CDR3 loop spans 14 amino acids. After removal of 7 bases from V and 5 bases from J, the junction contained 9 bases not matched to a gene. CDR3 residues: CASKIEGAEDTQYF. Here the CDR3 DNA reads TGTGCCAGCAAAATTGAGGGGGCGGAAGATACGCAGTATTTT.

The chain couples TRBV5-1 to TRBJ1-4; 10 bases are a match to TRBD1. The CDR3 sequence is 16 residues long. Germline V CDR1 and CDR2: SGHRS, YFSETQ. The J segment lost 6 bases and the V segment lost 4 bases, leaving 9 bases of the junction unmatched. CDR3 protein: CASSTRDRGTHEKLFF. DNA of the CDR3: TGCGCCAGCAGCACCCGGGACAGGGGAACACATGAAAAACTGTTTTTT.